Following are 2 T cell receptor beta chains from one sample sequenced in a study of blood T cell repertoires in COVID-19. Using immunoSEQ multiplex PCR, the repertoire was profiled, and TCRdb retains in-frame clones only, with some absent. The table has 10,000 to 15,000 clones, about 71% seen once. Sample: peripheral blood. The receptors were sampled from a man aged 60 to 75 with COVID-19, enrolled during active disease.

The chain has TRBV5-1 and TRBJ2-1, with 9 bases aligning to TRBD2. The V gene end was trimmed by 2 bases and the J gene end by 5 bases; junction bases not matched to a gene: 5. The CDR3 consists of 15 residues. Germline CDR1 is SGHRS and CDR2 is YFSETQ. CDR3 sequence: CASSFIAGANNEQFF. CDR3 nucleotide sequence: TGCGCCAGCAGCTTTATAGCGGGGGCAAACAATGAGCAGTTCTTC.

The genes are TRBV6-6 and TRBJ1-4; D uncertain. The CDR3 contains 13 residues. The germline V gene encodes CDR1 MNHNY and CDR2 SVGAGI (reference sequence). The V gene lost 8 bases and the J gene lost 5 bases, with 12 bases spanning the gap. CDR3 in DNA: TGTGCCAGCCGTCGGGAGGGAAATGAAAAACTGTTTTTT. It yields the protein CASRREGNEKLFF.